The 28 T cell receptor beta chains listed next were all sequenced from one sample in a study of OX40 agonist ivuxolimab in advanced cancers. TCRdb's table, derived via immunoSEQ multiplex PCR, lists solely in-frame clones and lacks some. Among tens of thousands of clones, approximately 83% were seen once, and the ten largest hold almost 50%. The material sequenced was CD4+ or CD8+ T cells sorted from blood, taken in a trial of the OX40 agonist ivuxolimab. The source is an adult with an advanced solid tumor such as melanoma, head and neck, liver or kidney cancer.

V gene TRBV11-2 combines with J gene TRBJ2-2; D is perhaps TRBD1 (6 bases). V lost 5 bases and J lost 1, with 11 bases in between. The CDR3 covers 15 residues. Germline CDR1 reads SGHAT; CDR2 reads FQNNGV. CDR3 residues: CASSPGTLNTGELFF. The CDR3 DNA sequence: TGTGCCAGCAGCCCCGGGACACTGAACACCGGGGAGCTGTTTTTT.

The CDR3 DNA reads as TGTGCCATCAGTGAGTTGAGCAGAATCCTCCATGGCTACACCTTC. Encoded protein: CAISELSRILHGYTF. This sequence joins TRBV10-3 and TRBJ1-2; D gene ambiguous. V was shortened by 1 base and J by 6 bases, with 15 bases between the two germline ends. The germline CDR1 and CDR2 sequences are ENHRY and SYGVKD. The CDR3 consists of 15 residues.

The V gene is TRBV10-1, the J gene TRBJ2-5; D may be TRBD1 or TRBD2 (5 bases each). The CDR3 has 13 amino acids. Germline V gene lookup returns CDR1 WNHNN and CDR2 SYGVQD (reference sequence). V was shortened by 4 bases and J by 5 bases, with 11 bases between the two germline ends. Here the CDR3 reads CASSVGTGETQYF. CDR3 DNA: TGCGCCAGCAGTGTGGGGACGGGCGAGACCCAGTACTTC.

This chain joins TRBV4-1 and TRBJ2-7; D may match TRBD1 or TRBD2 (6 bases each). V lost 3 bases and J 2 bases, leaving 17 bases between the germline ends. The CDR3 loop spans 16 amino acids. Germline V CDR1 and CDR2: MGHRA, YSYEKL. This chain's CDR3 is CASSHARGGGAYEQYF. The CDR3 coding sequence is TGCGCCAGCAGCCATGCCAGGGGAGGCGGGGCCTACGAGCAGTACTTC.

V usage is TRBV11-2 and J usage is TRBJ1-3, with a possible D match to TRBD1 (5 bases). The CDR3 length is 14 residues. V dropped 5 bases and J dropped 0 bases, with 8 bases sitting between them. The germline gives CDR1 SGHAT, CDR2 FQNNGV. Here the CDR3 reads CASSLRDSGNTIYF. DNA of the CDR3: TGTGCCAGCAGCCTCAGGGACTCTGGAAACACCATATATTTT.

The chain couples TRBV4-1 to TRBJ1-1, with D possibly being TRBD1 (5 bases). The V gene's germline CDR1 is MGHRA and CDR2 YSYEKL. This CDR3 comprises 15 residues. With 5 bases removed from V and 2 bases from J, the gap between germline ends came to 15 bases. The CDR3 is CASSYNGQGNTEAFF. CDR3 DNA: TGCGCCAGCAGCTACAACGGCCAGGGAAACACTGAAGCTTTCTTT.

The gene calls are TRBV30 and TRBJ2-1; D unresolved. V lost 5 bases and J lost 0, with 5 bases in between. Per the germline V gene, CDR1 is GTSNPN and CDR2 is SVGIG (reference sequence). The CDR3 has 12 amino acids. CDR3 DNA sequence: TGTGCCTGGTCGAGCTCCTACAATGAGCAGTTCTTC. Translation gives CAWSSSYNEQFF.

The rearrangement uses TRBV5-1 and TRBJ2-5; D might be TRBD1 (6 bases). With 0 bases removed from V and 1 base from J, the gap between germline ends came to 13 bases. The germline CDR1 and CDR2 sequences are SGHRS and YFSETQ. CDR3 size: 16 residues. The chain's CDR3 is CASSLEVGALQETQYF. The CDR3 bases are TGCGCCAGCAGCTTGGAGGTGGGGGCCCTCCAAGAGACCCAGTACTTC.

This clone was seen once. This chain's CDR3 is CASSYGAGEYEQYF. CDR3 coding DNA: TGTGCCAGCAGTTACGGGGCAGGGGAGTACGAGCAGTACTTC. The rearrangement links TRBV6-6 to TRBJ2-7, with a weak D call TRBD1 (6 bases). This CDR3 contains 14 residues. Germline values: CDR1 MNHNY, CDR2 SVGAGI (reference sequence). The germline V and J ends were trimmed by 2 bases and 4 bases, with 12 bases remaining between them.

The chain joins TRBV28 to TRBJ1-5; D is uncertain. Germline CDR1 is MDHEN and CDR2 is SYDVKM. The ends were cut back, 5 bases at V and 6 bases at J, with 20 bases in the middle. The length of the CDR3 is 16 residues. The CDR3 DNA sequence: TGTGCCAGCAGTCCCCCTGGATTGTCTGGGGTTCAGCCCCAGCATTTT. The encoded protein is CASSPPGLSGVQPQHF.

The chain carries TRBV11-2 and TRBJ1-1, with a tentative D call TRBD1 (5 bases). The germline V gene encodes CDR1 SGHAT and CDR2 FQNNGV. The CDR3 has 15 residues. Trimming cost V 5 bases and J 0 bases, with 13 bases left between them. The CDR3 region is CASSPSTEMNTEAFF. The CDR3 bases are TGTGCCAGCAGCCCCTCGACAGAGATGAACACTGAAGCTTTCTTT.

The chain has TRBV4-1 and TRBJ2-2; 7 bases line up with TRBD1. The CDR3 is 16 residues long. V was clipped by 3 bases and J by 2 bases; unmatched bases: 6. CDR1 is MGHRA and CDR2 is YSYEKL in the germline V gene. This chain's CDR3 is CASSQLQGTNTGELFF. In DNA, the CDR3 is TGCGCCAGCAGCCAGTTACAGGGGACCAACACCGGGGAGCTGTTTTTT.

The chain carries TRBV4-2 and TRBJ1-5; no reliable D call. Germline V CDR1 and CDR2: LGHNA, YNFKEQ. Between the trimmed V and J ends, which lost 0 bases and 7 bases, there was a span of 16 bases. There are 16 residues in the CDR3. DNA of the CDR3: TGTGCCAGCAGCCAAGAGGGCAGAGCGTGGGCACAGCCCCAGCATTTT. This translates into CASSQEGRAWAQPQHF.

The chain uses TRBV11-2 and TRBJ1-5; 7 nucleotides line up with TRBD1. Per germline, CDR1 SGHAT and CDR2 FQNNGV. The CDR3 runs to 14 residues. V was clipped by 1 base and J by 6 bases; unmatched bases: 3. The DNA of the CDR3 is TGTGCCAGCAGCTTAGGGTCAGGGGGTCAGCCCCAGCATTTT. Its protein is CASSLGSGGQPQHF.

V usage is TRBV13 and J usage is TRBJ2-2; TRBD1 aligns across 9 bases. After removal of 4 bases from V and 3 bases from J, the junction contained 3 bases not matched to a gene. The CDR3 consists of 15 residues. Germline-derived CDR1 and CDR2 are PRHDT and FYEKMQ (reference sequence). The CDR3 DNA reads as TGTGCCAGCAGCTCAGGACAGGGGTACACCGGGGAGCTGTTTTTT. Encoded protein: CASSSGQGYTGELFF.

The chain couples TRBV2 to TRBJ2-7, with 7 bases fitting TRBD1. Germline assignment: CDR1 SNHLY and CDR2 FYNNEI. V trimming: 10 bases; J trimming: 7 bases; junction bases outside the gene matches: 7. The CDR3 has 11 amino acids. The CDR3 protein is CAIRGGSEQYF. The CDR3 region has the DNA TGTGCCATCCGAGGGGGCAGTGAGCAGTACTTC.

The gene calls are TRBV7-6 and TRBJ2-7; unclear D gene. V gave up 0 bases and J gave up 2 bases, with 8 bases separating them. The CDR3 spans 14 residues. From germline, CDR1 is SGHVS and CDR2 FNYEAQ. The CDR3 nucleotides read TGTGCCAGCAGCTTAGCTGCCGGTACCTACGAGCAGTACTTC. Protein: CASSLAAGTYEQYF.

The rearrangement links TRBV9 to TRBJ2-7; no reliable D call. CDR3 length: 14 residues. V was clipped by 0 bases and J by 0 bases, with 7 bases between them. CDR1 is SGDLS and CDR2 is YYNGEE in the germline V gene. CDR3 sequence (DNA): TGTGCCAGCAGCGTAGAAGGGTTCTCCTACGAGCAGTACTTC. The encoded protein is CASSVEGFSYEQYF.

This clone has a handful of counts. CDR3: CASSEEKADYSPLHF. In DNA, the CDR3 is TGTGCCAGCAGTGAAGAAAAGGCAGACTATTCACCCCTCCACTTT. The chain links TRBV6-1 to TRBJ1-6; D remains unclear. Germline V lookup: CDR1 MNHNS, CDR2 SASEGT. Trimming took off 1 base at V and 8 bases at J, with 12 bases between the two ends. The CDR3 covers 15 residues.

The V call is TRBV28, the J call TRBJ2-7; 11 bases agree with TRBD2. Germline assignment: CDR1 MDHEN and CDR2 SYDVKM. With 8 bases clipped from V and 4 bases from J, the junction kept 10 bases outside the gene matches. The CDR3 is 15 amino acids. The CDR3 DNA reads TGTGCCAGCGCCAGTCGACTAGCGGGGAGTTACGAGCAGTACTTC. This gives the protein CASASRLAGSYEQYF.

The gene calls are TRBV6-5 and TRBJ1-1, with D uncertain. CDR1 and CDR2 (germline): MNHEY, SVGAGI. The V end was cut by 6 bases, the J end by 0 bases, with 11 bases between. This CDR3 has 14 amino acids. This CDR3 reads CASRQTAMNTEAFF. CDR3 nucleotides: TGTGCCAGCAGGCAAACAGCTATGAACACTGAAGCTTTCTTT.

The chain couples TRBV9 to TRBJ2-5; 10 positions match TRBD2. CDR1 and CDR2 from the germline V gene are SGDLS and YYNGEE. Trimming at V came to 0 bases and at J to 2 bases, leaving 13 bases not matched to a gene. The CDR3 runs 19 residues. CDR3 nucleotides: TGTGCCAGCAGCGTAGGGAGCCTAGGTCTAGCGGGGGCTCAAGAGACCCAGTACTTC. Translation gives CASSVGSLGLAGAQETQYF.

The gene calls are TRBV28 and TRBJ1-5; D uncertain. V was clipped by 5 bases and J by 6 bases, with 17 bases between them. The CDR3 covers 15 residues. Germline-derived CDR1 and CDR2 are MDHEN and SYDVKM. Here the CDR3 reads CASSVQNLPPQPQHF. DNA for the CDR3: TGTGCCAGCAGTGTACAGAACCTCCCCCCTCAGCCCCAGCATTTT.

J is TRBJ2-3 and V is TRBV25-1, with a tentative D call TRBD1 (5 bases). The V end was cut by 2 bases, the J end by 1 base, with 10 bases between. The CDR3 contains 15 residues. Germline CDR1 reads MGHDK; CDR2 reads SYGVNS. CDR3 region: CASSERDSRTDTQYF. The CDR3 DNA sequence: TGTGCCAGCAGTGAACGCGACAGCCGCACAGATACGCAGTATTTT.

This clone was counted once. The chain is built from TRBV4-2 and TRBJ1-2, with D possibly being TRBD1 (6 bases). The CDR3 totals 13 residues. Germline V CDR1 and CDR2: LGHNA, YNFKEQ. V lost 3 bases, J lost 2 bases, and 7 bases lay in between. The CDR3 sequence: CASSQGGNYGYTF. Written as DNA, the CDR3 is TGTGCCAGCAGCCAGGGGGGCAACTATGGCTACACCTTC.

This clone was counted a single time. This chain links TRBV29-1 with TRBJ2-2; 8 bases fit TRBD2. CDR3 size: 15 residues. Germline values: CDR1 SQVTM, CDR2 ANQGSEA. V shed 6 bases, J shed 4 bases, and the junction held 10 bases outside the gene matches. The CDR3 DNA sequence: TGCAGCGTCGACATCGGGGGGGCGAGCACCGGGGAGCTGTTTTTT. It encodes CSVDIGGASTGELFF.

The chain has TRBV6-1 and TRBJ2-7, with TRBD1 matching over 8 bases. The J segment lost 2 bases and the V segment lost 4 bases, leaving 7 bases of the junction unmatched. There are 15 residues in the CDR3. Germline loops: CDR1 MNHNS, CDR2 SASEGT. The CDR3 loop is CASSAPTGATYEQYF. In DNA form, the CDR3 reads TGTGCCAGCAGTGCCCCGACAGGGGCAACCTACGAGCAGTACTTC.

The gene calls are TRBV7-3 and TRBJ2-1; maybe TRBD2 (5 bases). Trimming took off 5 bases at V and 0 bases at J, with 11 bases between the two ends. Per germline, CDR1 SGHTA and CDR2 FQGTGA. CDR3 length equals 15 residues. DNA for the CDR3: TGTGCCAGCAGCGTGGGTGGGAGCTCCTACAATGAGCAGTTCTTC. Its translation: CASSVGGSSYNEQFF.